The clone carrying this TCR beta chain was observed once. The antigen is unknown. Donors consisted of healthy bone marrow donors. The study sampled nominally healthy donors, though unrecorded immune exposures were likely. This record belongs to a study of cytomegalovirus exposure and HLA in healthy donors. Whole-study findings and limits: Immune exposure information available was restricted to CMV serostatus.

The PCR made use of 60 Vbeta and 13 Jbeta primers. The table came from immunoSEQ multiplex PCR; TCRdb's copy has only in-frame clones and leaves some out. Counted here are some 170,000 clones, 81% occurring once; the ten biggest clones make up approximately 5%. CDR1 and CDR2 from the germline V gene are MNHNS and SASEGT. V lost 8 bases and J lost 7, with 17 bases in between. CDR3 length: 13 residues. The receptor was derived from a woman younger than 30 in good health and CMV-seropositive. The chain uses TRBV6-1 and TRBJ1-1, with a tentative D call TRBD1 (6 bases). Material: PBMCs. The CDR3 loop is CASQGWAQNEAFF. CDR3 sequence (DNA): TGTGCCAGCCAGGGGTGGGCACAAAATGAAGCTTTCTTT.